The sample holds a few counts of the clone carrying this T cell receptor beta chain. Its antigen is not identified. This entry belongs to a study of early T cells in non-severe SARS-CoV-2 infection. Background on the study: Bulk RNA taken from unsorted whole blood was sequenced, leaving chains unpaired. Study conclusions and caveats: VDJdb-based annotation leaned toward anti-spike CD8 responses and missed private and CD4 specificities.

Attached unique molecular identifiers marked individual cDNA molecules. TCRdb re-called the 5' RACE reads through MiXCR, storing one row per CDR3 protein. The profile shows over 70,000 distinct CDR3 sequences, about an eighth of them singletons. With 2 bases removed from V and 5 bases from J, the gap between germline ends came to 13 bases. CDR1 and CDR2 (germline): SEHNR, FQNEAQ (reference sequence). CDR3 length equals 14 residues. V gene TRBV7-9 combines with J gene TRBJ2-7, with D possibly TRBD1 on 5 matching bases. The clonotype comes from an adult who was a healthcare worker with PCR-confirmed SARS-CoV-2 infection or an uninfected control (not recorded which). The specimen was whole blood. The CDR3 is CASSLTQGGHEQYF. The CDR3, as DNA: TGTGCCAGCAGCTTAACCCAGGGCGGCCACGAGCAGTACTTC.